This T cell receptor (beta chain) stems from a study of cytomegalovirus exposure and HLA in healthy donors. V gave up 2 bases and J gave up 8 bases; unmatched junction bases: 9. The CDR3 totals 16 residues. Germline assignment: CDR1 LGHNA and CDR2 YSLEER. Findings and caveats of the study: Rare sequences made up most TCRs, while some public TCRs were found in many donors. Some TCR beta chains (roughly 160 of them) were listed as cytomegalovirus-associated.

With 60 Vbeta and 13 Jbeta primers, the PCR was carried out. The table came from immunoSEQ multiplex PCR; TCRdb's copy has only in-frame clones and leaves some out. The sample shows over 100,000 clones, over 60% of them seen only once. As to this clone: Its antigen is unidentified.

The sequenced sample consisted of PBMCs. The clonotype originates from a woman under 40 in good health and CMV-seropositive. The chain employs TRBV4-3 and TRBJ1-2; 12 nucleotides match TRBD1. The CDR3 protein is CASSQLPGTGGGGYTF. Written as DNA, the CDR3 is TGCGCCAGCAGCCAACTCCCCGGGACAGGGGGCGGCGGCTACACCTTC.